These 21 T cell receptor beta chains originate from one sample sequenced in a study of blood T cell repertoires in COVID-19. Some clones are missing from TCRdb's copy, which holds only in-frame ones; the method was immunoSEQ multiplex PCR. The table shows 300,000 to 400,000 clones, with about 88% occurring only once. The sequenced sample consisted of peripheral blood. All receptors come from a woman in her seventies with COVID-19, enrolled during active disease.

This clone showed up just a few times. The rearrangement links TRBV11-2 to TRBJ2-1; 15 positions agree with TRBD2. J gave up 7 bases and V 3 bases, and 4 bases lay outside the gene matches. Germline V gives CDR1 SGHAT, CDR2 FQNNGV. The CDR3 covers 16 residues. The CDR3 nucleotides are TGTGCCAGCAGCTTTTCCGGACTAGCGGGGGGGAATGAGCAGTTCTTC. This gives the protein CASSFSGLAGGNEQFF.

The CDR3: CAIRVREGDEQYF. The CDR3 nucleotides are TGTGCCATCAGAGTTAGGGAGGGCGACGAGCAGTACTTC. This chain connects TRBV10-3 to TRBJ2-7, with 7 bases fitting TRBD2. CDR1 is ENHRY, CDR2 SYGVKD, per germline. The CDR3 spans 13 residues. V gave up 6 bases and J gave up 5 bases; unmatched junction bases: 7.

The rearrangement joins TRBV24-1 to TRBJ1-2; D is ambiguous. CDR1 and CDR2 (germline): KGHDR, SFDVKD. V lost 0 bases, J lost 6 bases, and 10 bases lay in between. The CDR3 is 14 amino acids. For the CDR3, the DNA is TGTGCCACCAGTGATTTGGGACTGACTCATGGCTACACCTTC. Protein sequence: CATSDLGLTHGYTF.

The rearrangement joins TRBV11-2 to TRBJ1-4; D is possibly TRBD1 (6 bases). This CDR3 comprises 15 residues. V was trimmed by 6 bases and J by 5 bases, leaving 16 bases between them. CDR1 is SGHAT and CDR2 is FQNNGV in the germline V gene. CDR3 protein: CASRRPGVVNEKLFF. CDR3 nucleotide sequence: TGTGCCAGCAGAAGACCAGGGGTTGTGAATGAAAAACTGTTTTTT.

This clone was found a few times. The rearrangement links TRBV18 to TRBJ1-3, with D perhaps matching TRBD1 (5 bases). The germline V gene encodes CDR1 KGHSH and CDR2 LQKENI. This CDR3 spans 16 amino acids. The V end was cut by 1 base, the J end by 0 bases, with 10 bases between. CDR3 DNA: TGTGCCAGCTCACCACGGGGACTTGTCTCTGGAAACACCATATATTTT. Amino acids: CASSPRGLVSGNTIYF.

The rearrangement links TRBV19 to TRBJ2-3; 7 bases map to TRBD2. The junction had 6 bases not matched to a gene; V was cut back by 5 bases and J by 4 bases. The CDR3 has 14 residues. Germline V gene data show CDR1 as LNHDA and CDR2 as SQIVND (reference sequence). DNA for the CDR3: TGTGCCAGTAGTGGGGCGGGGGACTCAGATACGCAGTATTTT. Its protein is CASSGAGDSDTQYF.

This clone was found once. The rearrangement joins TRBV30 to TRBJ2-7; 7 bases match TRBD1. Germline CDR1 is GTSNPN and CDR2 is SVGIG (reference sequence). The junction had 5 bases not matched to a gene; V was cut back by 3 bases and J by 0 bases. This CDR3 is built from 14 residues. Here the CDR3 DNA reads TGTGCCTGGAGCCCGACAGGGTCCTCCTACGAGCAGTACTTC. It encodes CAWSPTGSSYEQYF.

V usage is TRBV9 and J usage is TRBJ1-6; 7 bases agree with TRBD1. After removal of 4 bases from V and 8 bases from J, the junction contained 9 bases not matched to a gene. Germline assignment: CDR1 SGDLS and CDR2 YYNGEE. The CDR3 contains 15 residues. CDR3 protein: CASSSSRQGHSPLHF. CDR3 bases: TGTGCCAGCAGCTCATCTCGACAGGGACATTCACCCCTCCACTTT.

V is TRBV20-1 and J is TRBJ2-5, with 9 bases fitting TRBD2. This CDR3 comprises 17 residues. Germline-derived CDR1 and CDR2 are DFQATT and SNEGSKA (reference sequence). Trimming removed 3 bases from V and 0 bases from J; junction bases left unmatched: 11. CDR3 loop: CSASSVSLAGNQETQYF. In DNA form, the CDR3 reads TGCAGTGCTAGTTCCGTATCGCTAGCGGGGAACCAAGAGACCCAGTACTTC.

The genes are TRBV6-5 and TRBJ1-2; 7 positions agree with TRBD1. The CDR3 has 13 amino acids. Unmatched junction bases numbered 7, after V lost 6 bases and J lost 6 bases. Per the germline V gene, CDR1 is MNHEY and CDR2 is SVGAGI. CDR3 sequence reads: CASRRGGTNGYTF. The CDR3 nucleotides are TGTGCCAGCAGAAGAGGGGGCACGAATGGCTACACCTTC.

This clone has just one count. CDR3 nucleotides: TGCAGCGTGGCCGACAGGGGAGCCAAAAACATTCAGTACTTC. Its translation: CSVADRGAKNIQYF. V and J are TRBV29-1 and TRBJ2-4; 8 positions match TRBD1. The V gene's germline CDR1 is SQVTM and CDR2 ANQGSEA. The V and J ends lost 6 bases and 0 bases, in that order; junction bases with no gene match: 4. The CDR3 is 14 amino acids.

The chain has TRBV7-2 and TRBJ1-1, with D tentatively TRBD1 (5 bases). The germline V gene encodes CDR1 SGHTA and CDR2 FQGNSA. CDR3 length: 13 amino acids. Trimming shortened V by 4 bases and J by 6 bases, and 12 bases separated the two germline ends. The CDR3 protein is CASSYRQTAEAFF. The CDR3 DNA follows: TGTGCCAGCAGCTACAGACAGACCGCTGAAGCTTTCTTT.

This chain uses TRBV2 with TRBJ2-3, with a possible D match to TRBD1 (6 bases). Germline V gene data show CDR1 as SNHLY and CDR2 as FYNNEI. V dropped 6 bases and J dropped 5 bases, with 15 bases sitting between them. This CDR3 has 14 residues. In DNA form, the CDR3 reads TGTGCCAGCAGCGACAGGACCCGGGGAGATACGCAGTATTTT. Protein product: CASSDRTRGDTQYF.

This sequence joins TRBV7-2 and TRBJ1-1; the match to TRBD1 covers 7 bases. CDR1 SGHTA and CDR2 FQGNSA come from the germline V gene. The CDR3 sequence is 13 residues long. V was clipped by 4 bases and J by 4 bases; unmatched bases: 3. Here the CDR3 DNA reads TGTGCCAGCAGCTCGGACAGGAGCACTGAAGCTTTCTTT. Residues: CASSSDRSTEAFF.

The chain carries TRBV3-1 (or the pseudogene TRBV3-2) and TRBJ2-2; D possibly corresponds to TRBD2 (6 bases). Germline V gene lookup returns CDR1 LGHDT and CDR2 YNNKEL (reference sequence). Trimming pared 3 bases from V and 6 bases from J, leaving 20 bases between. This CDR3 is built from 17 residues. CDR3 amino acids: CASSQGGGGSSSGELFF. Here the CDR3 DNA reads TGTGCCAGCAGCCAGGGGGGTGGTGGAAGTTCATCCGGGGAGCTGTTTTTT.

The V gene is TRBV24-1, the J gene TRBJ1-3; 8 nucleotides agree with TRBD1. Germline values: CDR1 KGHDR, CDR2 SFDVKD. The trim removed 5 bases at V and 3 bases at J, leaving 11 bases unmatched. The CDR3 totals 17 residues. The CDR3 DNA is TGTGCCACCAGTGGTAAGGGTACCGGGACAGGTGGAAACACCATATATTTT. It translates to CATSGKGTGTGGNTIYF.

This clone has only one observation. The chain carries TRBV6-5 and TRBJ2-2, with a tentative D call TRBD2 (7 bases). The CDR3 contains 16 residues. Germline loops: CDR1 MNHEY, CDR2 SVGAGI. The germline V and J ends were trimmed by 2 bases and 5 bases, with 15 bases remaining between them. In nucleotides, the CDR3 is TGTGCCAGCAGTTACGGAACGGGGGGCCCGACCGGGGAGCTGTTTTTT. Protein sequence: CASSYGTGGPTGELFF.

The CDR3 DNA sequence: TGTGCCAGCCTGGGGGGACATGGCTACACCTTC. It specifies CASLGGHGYTF. This chain connects TRBV27 to TRBJ1-2; tentatively, D is TRBD1 (5 bases). This CDR3 contains 11 residues. Germline V gives CDR1 MNHEY, CDR2 SMNVEV (reference sequence). The V end was cut by 8 bases, the J end by 6 bases, with 10 bases between.

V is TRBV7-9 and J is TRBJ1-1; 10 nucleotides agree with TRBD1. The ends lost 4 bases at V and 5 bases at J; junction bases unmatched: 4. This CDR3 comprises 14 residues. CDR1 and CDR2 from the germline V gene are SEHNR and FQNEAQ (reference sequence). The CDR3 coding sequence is TGTGCCAGCAGCTACGGACAGGGGGGAACTGAAGCTTTCTTT. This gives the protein CASSYGQGGTEAFF.

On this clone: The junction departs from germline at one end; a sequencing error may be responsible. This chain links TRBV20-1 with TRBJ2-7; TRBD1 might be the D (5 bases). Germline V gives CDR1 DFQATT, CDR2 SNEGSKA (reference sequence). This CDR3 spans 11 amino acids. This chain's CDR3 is CSARERQWSHF. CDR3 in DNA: TGCAGTGCTAGAGAGCGACAGTGGTCCCACTTC.

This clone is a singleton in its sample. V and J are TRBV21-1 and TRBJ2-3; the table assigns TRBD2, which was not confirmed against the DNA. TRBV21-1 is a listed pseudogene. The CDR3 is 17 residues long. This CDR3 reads CASSKENSGAYTDTQYF. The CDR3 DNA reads TGTGCCAGCAGCAAAGAGAATAGCGGGGCTTACACAGATACGCAGTATTTT.